This T cell receptor beta chain was captured in a study of T cell clonality in common variable immunodeficiency. Assay: immunoSEQ multiplex PCR; the TCRdb copy retains only in-frame clones and omits some. Singletons are absent from the sample, which has about 40,000 clones. Broader study findings: TCRbeta clonality was increased in CVID versus healthy controls.

The CDR3 runs 16 residues. From germline, CDR1 is MNHEY and CDR2 SVGEGT. This clone was counted between two and nine times. The antigen is undetermined. This may stem from a read error, because a much larger clone lies one nucleotide away. The read ends 3 residues before the CDR3 terminus; that terminus is restored from the germline J gene. This chain joins TRBV6-2 or TRBV6-3 and TRBJ1-1; tentative D call: TRBD1 (6 bases). Sequenced: peripheral blood mononuclear cells. The receptor comes from a person aged 18 to 75 in good health. CDR3 amino acids: CASSYSGGSMNTKAFF. The part of the CDR3 DNA that was read is TGTGCCAGCAGTTACTCTGGGGGCTCCATGAACACTAAA.